A single sample is the source of the 24 T cell receptor beta chains below, sequenced in a study of blood T cell repertoires in COVID-19. TCRdb's table, derived via immunoSEQ multiplex PCR, lists solely in-frame clones and lacks some. This sample carries some 180,000 clones, 78% of them seen once, and the ten largest clones take about 3%. Sequencing was done on a sample of peripheral blood. The source of these receptors is an elderly woman with active or convalescent COVID-19.

This clone was seen just once. The chain links TRBV19 to TRBJ1-5; D is unresolved. The CDR3 extends over 15 amino acids. CDR1 is LNHDA, CDR2 SQIVND, per germline (reference sequence). V dropped 3 bases and J dropped 8 bases, with 17 bases sitting between them. The CDR3 DNA reads TGTGCCAGTAGTATTTCCGGCCGCCGGGATGAGCCCCAGCATTTT. This encodes CASSISGRRDEPQHF.

The V and J genes are TRBV9 and TRBJ1-4, with D perhaps matching TRBD1 (6 bases). The CDR3 extends over 17 amino acids. V lost 4 bases, J lost 8 bases, and 24 bases lay in between. CDR1 and CDR2 (germline): SGDLS, YYNGEE. Here the CDR3 DNA reads TGTGCCAGCAGCCCCCCTGGGGGCGTTGGGGATGAAGAAAAACTGTTTTTT. It specifies CASSPPGGVGDEEKLFF. Full variable domain (missing parts from reference TRBV9 and TRBJ1-4): DSGVTQTPKHLITATGQRVTLRCSPRSGDLSVYWYQQSLDQGLQFLIQYYNGEERAKGNILERFSAQQFPDLHSELNLSSLELGDSALYFCASSPPGGVGDEEKLFFGSGTQLSVL.

The V call is TRBV10-2, the J call TRBJ2-3, with 7 bases that match TRBD2. Trimming at V came to 3 bases and at J to 1 base, leaving 7 bases not matched to a gene. This CDR3 comprises 16 residues. Germline V gene lookup returns CDR1 WSHSY and CDR2 SAAADI. CDR3 in DNA: TGCGCCAGCAGTGATATCAGGGCGGGGGGCACAGATACGCAGTATTTT. This translates into CASSDIRAGGTDTQYF.

J is TRBJ1-1 and V is TRBV5-4; D is perhaps TRBD1 (6 bases). Germline V gives CDR1 SGHNT, CDR2 YYREEE (reference sequence). The CDR3 sequence is 14 residues long. V shed 2 bases and J shed 5 bases, with 13 bases lying between them. CDR3 sequence reads: CASSFSGGKTEAFF. CDR3 in DNA: TGTGCCAGCAGCTTTTCGGGGGGCAAGACTGAAGCTTTCTTT.

V gene TRBV27 combines with J gene TRBJ1-2; weak D call: TRBD1 (5 bases). Germline V lookup: CDR1 MNHEY, CDR2 SMNVEV (reference sequence). The ends were cut back, 3 bases at V and 3 bases at J, with 17 bases in the middle. The CDR3 extends over 16 amino acids. The DNA for the CDR3 is TGTGCCAGCAGTTTCTCGGCGGGGCCCAAGCACTATGGCTACACCTTC. This translates into CASSFSAGPKHYGYTF.

The chain uses TRBV5-8 and TRBJ2-3; 9 nucleotides align to TRBD1. Germline V CDR1 and CDR2: SGHTS, YDEGEE. The CDR3 covers 15 residues. Trimming cost V 1 base and J 1 base; bases outside gene matches: 1. In DNA form, the CDR3 reads TGTGCCAGCAGCTTGAGACAGGGGGGCACAGATACGCAGTATTTT. Residues: CASSLRQGGTDTQYF.

This rearrangement joins TRBV5-1 to TRBJ2-2, with a weak D call TRBD2 (6 bases). V lost 0 bases and J 5 bases, leaving 11 bases between the germline ends. Germline V gives CDR1 SGHRS, CDR2 YFSETQ. CDR3 length: 15 residues. Here the CDR3 reads CASSLAAGRTGELFF. The CDR3 coding sequence is TGCGCCAGCAGCTTGGCGGCGGGGCGGACCGGGGAGCTGTTTTTT.

This chain links TRBV5-1 with TRBJ1-4; no firm D call. The length of the CDR3 is 14 residues. The V end was cut by 0 bases, the J end by 8 bases, with 11 bases between. Germline loops: CDR1 SGHRS, CDR2 YFSETQ. The CDR3 region is CASSLEWAPEKLFF. CDR3 coding DNA: TGCGCCAGCAGCTTGGAGTGGGCACCCGAAAAACTGTTTTTT.

The V and J genes are TRBV28 and TRBJ1-2, with D tentatively TRBD1 (5 bases). The V end lost 3 bases, the J end lost 6 bases, and 17 bases lay between the germline ends. CDR1 is MDHEN and CDR2 is SYDVKM in the germline V gene. The CDR3 spans 15 residues. In nucleotides, the CDR3 is TGTGCCAGCAGTTTGGTCTTCCGGACACAGAATGGCTACACCTTC. It encodes CASSLVFRTQNGYTF.

The J gene is TRBJ1-5, the V gene TRBV27, with 7 bases matching TRBD1. CDR1 and CDR2 from the germline V gene are MNHEY and SMNVEV (reference sequence). V gave up 3 bases and J gave up 6 bases; unmatched junction bases: 20. The CDR3 has 19 residues. The DNA for the CDR3 is TGTGCCAGCAGTTTGCTTCCCCCGCGACAGGGCTGGGAAGTTCAGCCCCAGCATTTT. Its protein product is CASSLLPPRQGWEVQPQHF.

This clone appeared once. The chain couples TRBV2 to TRBJ1-5; no reliable D call. Germline CDR1 is SNHLY and CDR2 is FYNNEI. Trimming pared 9 bases from V and 0 bases from J, leaving 9 bases between. The CDR3 is 13 residues long. Here the CDR3 DNA reads TGTGCCAGTCGGGGAAATAGCAATCAGCCCCAGCATTTT. Translating it yields CASRGNSNQPQHF.

The V call is TRBV19, the J call TRBJ1-2; the match to TRBD1 covers 8 bases. Trimming at V came to 5 bases and at J to 7 bases, leaving 9 bases not matched to a gene. The germline gives CDR1 LNHDA, CDR2 SQIVND (reference sequence). The CDR3 has 14 residues. The CDR3 nucleotides are TGTGCCAGTAGTCCCCGGACAGGGATGGGTGGCTACACCTTC. Its protein is CASSPRTGMGGYTF.

The V and J genes are TRBV28 and TRBJ2-7, with a tentative D call TRBD1 (5 bases). The V gene's germline CDR1 is MDHEN and CDR2 SYDVKM. Trimming took 2 bases from V and 0 from J, leaving 11 bases between them. This CDR3 spans 15 amino acids. CDR3 bases: TGTGCCAGCAGTTTAGAGTATAGGGGCTCCTACGAGCAGTACTTC. Translating gives CASSLEYRGSYEQYF.

The chain carries TRBV5-4 and TRBJ2-7; 14 bases are a match to TRBD2. The germline gives CDR1 SGHNT, CDR2 YYREEE (reference sequence). The CDR3 sequence is 15 residues long. The trim removed 4 bases at V and 6 bases at J, leaving 6 bases unmatched. The DNA of the CDR3 is TGTGCCAGCAGCCCCGGGACTAGCGGGGGTGGCGAGCAGTACTTC. This translates into CASSPGTSGGGEQYF.

Only one count was recorded for this clone. This chain uses TRBV5-1 with TRBJ1-2, with 9 bases aligning to TRBD1. The germline gives CDR1 SGHRS, CDR2 YFSETQ. The CDR3 extends over 14 amino acids. With V trimmed by 3 bases and J by 4 bases, 4 bases remained unmatched. The CDR3 bases are TGCGCCAGCAGCTGGGGACAGGGACCCTATGGCTACACCTTC. Its protein product is CASSWGQGPYGYTF.

The chain uses TRBV19 and TRBJ1-2, with TRBD1 matching 8 bases. Germline V gene sequence: CDR1 LNHDA, CDR2 SQIVND (reference sequence). This CDR3 has 16 residues. The ends lost 3 bases at V and 8 bases at J; junction bases unmatched: 14. In DNA, the CDR3 is TGTGCCAGTAGTATCTCTAGTTCCGGACAGGGTTCCGGCTACACCTTC. As protein: CASSISSSGQGSGYTF. The full variable domain, in which reference TRBV19 and TRBJ1-2 provide the parts outside the CDR3, is DGGITQSPKYLFRKEGQNVTLSCEQNLNHDAMYWYRQDPGQGLRLIYYSQIVNDFQKGDIAEGYSVSREKKESFPLTVTSAQKNPTAFYLCASSISSSGQGSGYTFGSGTRLTVV.

The rearrangement uses TRBV5-5 and TRBJ1-1; no definite D call. The CDR3 is 15 amino acids. The germline gives CDR1 SGHKS, CDR2 YYEKEE (reference sequence). V shed 1 base and J shed 5 bases, with 15 bases lying between them. The CDR3 DNA is TGTGCCAGCAGCTTGAGACTCTCCGGAGGGACTGAAGCTTTCTTT. This encodes CASSLRLSGGTEAFF.

There are a few counts of this clone. The J gene is TRBJ2-7, the V gene TRBV4-1, with 7 bases aligning to TRBD1. The CDR3 contains 14 residues. Unmatched junction bases numbered 4, after V lost 1 base and J lost 4 bases. Germline CDR1 is MGHRA and CDR2 is YSYEKL. The CDR3 region is CASSQARGPYEQYF. Here the CDR3 DNA reads TGCGCCAGCAGCCAAGCTAGGGGGCCTTACGAGCAGTACTTC.

The V call is TRBV4-1, the J call TRBJ1-6; the match to TRBD1 covers 7 bases. CDR1 and CDR2 (germline): MGHRA, YSYEKL. This CDR3 has 16 residues. J gave up 7 bases and V 1 base, and 7 bases lay outside the gene matches. CDR3 nucleotides: TGCGCCAGCAGCCAAGCTTGGGACAGCCAGAATTCACCCCTCCACTTT. Its protein is CASSQAWDSQNSPLHF.

The J gene is TRBJ2-1, the V gene TRBV7-2; D gene ambiguous. CDR1 is SGHTA and CDR2 is FQGNSA in the germline V gene. V lost 5 bases and J lost 3, with 14 bases in between. The CDR3 length is 15 residues. DNA of the CDR3: TGTGCCAGCAGCGTAAGTAGTCCTGGCTACAATGAGCAGTTCTTC. Its translation: CASSVSSPGYNEQFF.

The chain joins TRBV7-2 to TRBJ2-5, with 8 bases lining up with TRBD2. Germline CDR1 reads SGHTA; CDR2 reads FQGNSA. V gave up 3 bases and J gave up 5 bases; unmatched junction bases: 14. The CDR3 runs to 17 residues. The CDR3 here is CASSFTAGALTSETQYF. DNA of the CDR3: TGTGCCAGCAGCTTTACAGCGGGGGCCCTAACATCCGAGACCCAGTACTTC.

This rearrangement joins TRBV5-4 to TRBJ2-5, with TRBD2 as a possible D gene (7 bases). Between the trimmed V and J ends, which lost 6 bases and 5 bases, there was a span of 20 bases. This CDR3 comprises 15 residues. CDR1 and CDR2 (germline): SGHNT, YYREEE (reference sequence). The chain's CDR3 is CASNSKRGAVETQYF. CDR3 nucleotides: TGTGCCAGCAACTCTAAACGGGGGGCAGTGGAGACCCAGTACTTC.

Turning to this clone: The sample contains more than one DNA sequence encoding this CDR3. The rearrangement links TRBV6-5 to TRBJ2-7; 9 nucleotides agree with TRBD1. Germline V CDR1 and CDR2: MNHEY, SVGAGI. V trimming: 6 bases; J trimming: 2 bases; junction bases outside the gene matches: 5. The CDR3 runs 14 residues. The CDR3 sequence is CASRRTGDPYEQYF. For the CDR3, the DNA is TGTGCCAGCAGACGGACAGGGGACCCCTACGAGCAGTACTTC.

To note about this clone: A read error may account for a junction end that differs from germline. J is TRBJ2-3 and V is TRBV20-1, with TRBD2 matching over 7 bases. The CDR3 is 9 residues long. Germline-derived CDR1 and CDR2 are DFQATT and SNEGSKA (reference sequence). The CDR3 region is CSPSEGGHF. The CDR3 DNA reads as TGCAGTCCCTCGGAGGGAGGGCATTTT.